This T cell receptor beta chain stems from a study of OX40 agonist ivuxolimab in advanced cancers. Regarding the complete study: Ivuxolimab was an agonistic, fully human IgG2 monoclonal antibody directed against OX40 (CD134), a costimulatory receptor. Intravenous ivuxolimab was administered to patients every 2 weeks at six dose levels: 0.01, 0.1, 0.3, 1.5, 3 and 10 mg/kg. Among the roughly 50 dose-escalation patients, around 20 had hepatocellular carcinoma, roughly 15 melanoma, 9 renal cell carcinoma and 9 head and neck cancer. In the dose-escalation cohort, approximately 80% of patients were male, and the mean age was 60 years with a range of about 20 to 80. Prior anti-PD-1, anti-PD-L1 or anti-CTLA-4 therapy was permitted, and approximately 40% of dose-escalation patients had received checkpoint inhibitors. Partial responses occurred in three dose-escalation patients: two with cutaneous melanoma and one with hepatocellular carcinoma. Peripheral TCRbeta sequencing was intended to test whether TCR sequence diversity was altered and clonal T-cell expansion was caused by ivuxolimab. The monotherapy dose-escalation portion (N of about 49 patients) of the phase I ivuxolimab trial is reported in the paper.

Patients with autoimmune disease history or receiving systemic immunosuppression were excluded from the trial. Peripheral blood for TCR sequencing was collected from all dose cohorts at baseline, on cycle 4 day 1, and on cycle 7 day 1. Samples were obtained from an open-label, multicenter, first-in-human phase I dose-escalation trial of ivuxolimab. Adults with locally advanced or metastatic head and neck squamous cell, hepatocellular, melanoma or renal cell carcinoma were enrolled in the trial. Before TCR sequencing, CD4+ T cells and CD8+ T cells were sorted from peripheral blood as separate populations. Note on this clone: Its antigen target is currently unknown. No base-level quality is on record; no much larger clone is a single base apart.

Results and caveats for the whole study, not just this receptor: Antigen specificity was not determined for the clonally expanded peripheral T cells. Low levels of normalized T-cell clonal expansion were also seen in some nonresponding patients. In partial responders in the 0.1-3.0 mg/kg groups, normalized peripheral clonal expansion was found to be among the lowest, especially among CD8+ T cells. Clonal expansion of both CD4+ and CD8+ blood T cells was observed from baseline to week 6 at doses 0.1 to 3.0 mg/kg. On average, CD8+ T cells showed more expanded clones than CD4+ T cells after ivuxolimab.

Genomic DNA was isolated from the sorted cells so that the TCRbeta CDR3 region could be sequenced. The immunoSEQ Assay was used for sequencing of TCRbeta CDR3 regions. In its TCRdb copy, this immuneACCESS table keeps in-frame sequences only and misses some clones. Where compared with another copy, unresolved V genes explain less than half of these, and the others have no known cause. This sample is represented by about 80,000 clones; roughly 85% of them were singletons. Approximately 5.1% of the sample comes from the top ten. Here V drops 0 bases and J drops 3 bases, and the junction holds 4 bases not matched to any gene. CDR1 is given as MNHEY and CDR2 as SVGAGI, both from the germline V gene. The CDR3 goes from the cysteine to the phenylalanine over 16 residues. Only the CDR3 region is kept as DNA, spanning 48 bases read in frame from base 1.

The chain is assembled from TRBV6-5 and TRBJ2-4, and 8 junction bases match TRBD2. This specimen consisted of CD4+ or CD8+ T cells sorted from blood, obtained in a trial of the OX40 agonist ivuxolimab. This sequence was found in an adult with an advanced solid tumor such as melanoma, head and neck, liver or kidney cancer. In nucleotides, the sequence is TGTGCCAGCAGTTACTCGCGGGGGGCAAGCAAAAACATTCAGTACTTC. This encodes CASSYSRGASKNIQYF.